A single T cell receptor beta chain is shown here with its context. Its antigen specificity is not known. No quality values exist for individual bases; no much larger clone is one base distant. Library preparation used the immunoSEQ multiplex PCR assay. For the multiplex PCR, a mixture combining 60 forward primers for TCR Vbeta segments and 13 reverse primers for TCR Jbeta segments was used. A multiplex PCR assay on genomic DNA amplified the CDR3 region of rearranged TCR beta genes. Amplified TCR beta libraries were sequenced as 87-base-pair reads on the Illumina HiSeq System. As for the original processing: A later analysis tallied around 80 million unique TCR beta chains across the 666 repertoires, and 10 million to 11 million of those chains were shared by two or more donors. Raw reads were error-corrected and collapsed into unique sequences by a nearest-neighbor algorithm in which closely related sequences were merged to remove PCR and sequencing errors. To assign V, D and J gene segments, CDR3 sequences were aligned to IMGT reference sequences. For a sequence to be retained, at least a six-nucleotide match to both a V gene segment and a J gene segment was required. A rearrangement counted as productive if the CDR3 had no stop codons and remained in frame with V and J, and every other rearrangement counted as non-productive. CDR3 was defined according to IMGT convention as the region running from the second conserved V-encoded cysteine to the conserved J-encoded phenylalanine. Sequences without an unambiguous match to a single V gene segment were excluded from the earlier analysis of over 500 of the donors. In an earlier analysis of a few hundred of the donors, V segments were called functional above 56.7% productive rearrangements and were called segregating when the between-donor standard deviation exceeded 5%. A statistical classification framework was built for diagnosing cytomegalovirus status from the catalog of TCR beta chain sequences. In a later analysis, TCR nucleotide sequences were compared against IMGT/GENE-DB human TR gene sequences so that V and J genes could be assigned. The TCRdist pipeline was used in a later analysis to assign CDR3 sequences and most-parsimonious VDJ recombination scenarios. In a later analysis, each TCR beta chain was defined by its CDR3 amino acid sequence together with its V-gene family, and reads without a unique V-gene family were excluded. To address suspected cross-contamination and a sequencing artifact, a later analysis removed 550 to 750 highly shared, low-generation-probability nucleotide sequences. In a later analysis, a clonal expansion index for each public chain was calculated from normalized within-repertoire ranks of inferred template counts. In a later analysis, generation probabilities were computed using a VDJ recombination model fitted to out-of-frame rearrangements, and the results were checked against IGoR. In a later analysis, hypergeometric tests were used to score TCR-TCR, TCR-HLA and TCR-CMV co-occurrence, with a repertoire-size bias correction applied to TCR pairs. False discovery rates were estimated in a later analysis by permuting HLA or CMV assignments 20 times. A later analysis grouped co-occurring TCRs with DBSCAN, adding TCRdist sequence similarity when clustering within HLA-allele-positive subsets. Repertoires with fewer than 30,000 or more than 120,000 public chains were left out of co-occurrence clustering, as were about 5 repertoires with anomalous nucleotide sharing. Entries here come from immuneACCESS through TCRdb and include only in-frame sequences with V and J called. Some clones fail to appear in such tables; in the studies checked, an unresolved V gene covers under half of the shortfall, and the cause of the remainder is unknown. D and trimming were read from the DNA, whereas the V and J calls and clone size are those reported in that table. The sample table shows 90,000 to 120,000 clones, and about 74% are seen once. The ten largest clones capture 14% of the sample.

The record originates from a study of cytomegalovirus exposure and HLA in healthy donors (dated by TCRdb to about 2017). Broadly, across the study: An earlier analysis of 587 of the donors reported roughly 300 Gb of sequence data and 100 million to 120 million unique TCR beta sequences obtained from around 170 million T cells. An early release covering roughly 600 HLA-typed donors comprised around 300 gigabases of sequencing data and some 79 million unique TCR sequences. The genetic ancestry cluster associated with self-reported Caucasian donors included about 84% of the roughly 400 genotyped donors. The aim of the study was to test whether cataloging public T cell receptors could identify signatures of past pathogen exposure. Using immunosequencing, the study profiled T cell repertoires from 666 subjects and related those repertoires to cytomegalovirus serostatus. Besides the first cohort of 500 to 700 subjects, a separate validation cohort made up of roughly 120 different subjects was used. To predict cytomegalovirus infection status, the study combined high-throughput TCR immunosequencing, statistical association of individual TCRs with disease status, and machine learning. A later analysis re-analyzed previously published TCR beta repertoires from approximately 700 donors and added high-resolution HLA genotyping to study TCR occurrence patterns. The later analysis used no new phenotypic data to find candidate immune exposures, relying instead on TCR beta sequences and their occurrence across donors. An earlier analysis of around 580 of the donors used high-throughput TCR beta sequencing to judge whether each TCR beta V gene segment behaved as functional or pseudogenic. Alongside the repertoire data, information on donor age, sex, ethnicity and CMV serostatus was compiled. Genome-wide SNP genotypes for about three fifths of the roughly 670 donors were used in a later genetic analysis, which treated that subset as a discovery cohort. Every repertoire in the discovery cohort had been generated on one and the same sequencing platform. HLA typing covered class I and class II loci at four-digit resolution. Typing coverage varied by locus: roughly 629-640 donors for A, B, C, DRB1 and DQB1; approximately 520 for DQA1; 606 for DPA1; roughly 450 for DPB1. A handful of DR-DQ haplotypes were handled as single units for association and clustering because linkage in the cohort was strong. Across 300 to 400 genotyped donors of the cohort, an average of about 240,000 unique TCR beta nucleotide sequences per donor were sequenced, and 15% to 20% of those sequences were non-productive.

From its cysteine to its phenylalanine, the CDR3 spans 12 amino acids. This entry keeps only the CDR3 DNA: 36 bases, framed from base 1. V is cut by 6 bases and J by 3 bases, and the space between the germline ends is 9 bases. The germline V gene sets CDR1 to SGDLS and CDR2 to YYNGEE. The cohort comprised some 730 healthy bone marrow donors. At the time of sampling, every cohort member was nominally healthy, though immune exposures that went unrecorded were likely present. The donor was CMV seropositive and was included in the group of 250 to 300 seropositive cohort members. A peripheral blood sample was collected from each donor, and TCR beta sequencing was performed on peripheral blood mononuclear cells. The Qiagen DNeasy Blood Extraction Kit was used to extract genomic DNA from the blood cell samples. What the research found in general, with its limitations: In a later analysis, HLA-associated TCR beta chains showed more clonal expansion and lower generation probabilities than non-associated chains that were equally common. In the study, 150 to 200 TCR beta chains were listed as associated with cytomegalovirus. In a later genetic analysis, a missense DCLRE1C variant was associated with V-gene and J-gene trimming of TCR beta chains, and the association was replicated in an independent cohort. According to a later analysis, most CMV-associated TCR beta chains appeared to be HLA-restricted, and the HLA associations seemed to be driven largely by CMV exposure. This cohort had only TCR beta chains sequenced, and the lack of alpha or paired-chain data limited which features could be detected. The classifier was reported to diagnose cytomegalovirus status with high specificity and sensitivity in both the original and validation cohorts. Linkage disequilibrium might explain the correlated functional status among segregating V segments, but an unknown experimental factor could not be ruled out. According to the authors, the approach could potentially be generalized to other disease states and immunological phenotypes. A further reported finding was that TCR beta sequences accurately predicted the HLA-A and HLA-B alleles for most subjects in the first cohort. In a later genetic analysis, fewer N-insertions in productive TCRs were reported among donors in an Asian-associated ancestry cluster than the roughly 670-donor mean. The only immune exposure information available for the cohort was CMV serostatus. Because the 87-base-pair reads could not distinguish some IMGT-functional V segments, including TRBV6-2 and TRBV6-3, those segments were excluded. In an earlier analysis of around 600 of the donors, most TCR beta V segments were observed in productive rearrangements about 90% or about 30% of the time, broadly matching IMGT annotations. In a later analysis, around 17,000 TCR beta sequences were associated with specific HLA alleles at a false discovery rate of 0.05. A cluster of highly shared sequence variants was judged likely to be a technical artifact of the sequencing pipeline. Because HLA typing was missing for some donors at each locus, association tests included only the typed subset. When HLA alleles, especially DR and DQ, strongly co-occurred, attributing TCR associations to individual alleles was difficult. According to a later analysis, TCR association rates differed among HLA loci, with DRB1 alleles showing the most associated TCRs and HLA-C alleles showing the fewest. According to a later analysis, parvovirus B19, influenza, CMV and Epstein-Barr virus appeared linked to several top co-occurrence clusters. Because counts were too low, seventeen rarely observed V segments, including chromosome 9 orphons, were excluded from the earlier analysis of 587 of the donors. In vitro tests confirmed that a few of the cytomegalovirus-associated TCR beta chains recognize cytomegalovirus antigens. Most TCR sequences were seen in very few donors, while some public TCRs were found in many individuals. Sequencing depth was assumed to be roughly uniform across donors in the presence/absence analyses, though that assumption may not hold.

The sequence came from a woman in her thirties or forties in good health and CMV-seropositive. The rearrangement joined TRBV9 to TRBJ1-2; tentative D gene TRBD1, with 6 bases matching. The sample was PBMCs. The nucleotide sequence is TGTGCCAGCAAAGCAGGGGACTATGGCTACACCTTC. Translated, it reads CASKAGDYGYTF.